A selection of T cell receptor beta chains follows, all from one sample in a study of blood T cell repertoires in COVID-19. Sequencing used immunoSEQ multiplex PCR; TCRdb keeps in-frame clones, though not all of them. The sample has some 220,000 clones, roughly 87% seen once. The specimen sequenced was peripheral blood. The receptors stem from a woman aged 18-29 years who had recovered from COVID-19. CDR3s include the opening cysteine and the closing phenylalanine or tryptophan. A D gene is named only where the DNA matches it firmly. Where a row states a size, it is once, few, many or the class of an expanded clone; other rows omit it.

size,V,J,D,DNA,CDR3
-,TRBV5-1,TRBJ1-6,-,TGCGCCAGCAGCTTGGAAGGGGTCTCACCCCTCCACTTT,CASSLEGVSPLHF
-,TRBV14,TRBJ2-7,-,TGTGCCAGCAGCCAATCCGGGGGATACGAGCAGTACTTC,CASSQSGGYEQYF
-,TRBV7-3,TRBJ2-7,-,TGTGCCAGCAGCTTAATGGTCAGGGGCTACGAGCAGTACTTC,CASSLMVRGYEQYF
once,TRBV6-7,TRBJ2-4,TRBD2,TGTGCCAGCAGTGAAGCGGGAGGGCGGACCAAAAACATTCAGTACTTC,CASSEAGGRTKNIQYF
few,TRBV9,TRBJ1-6,TRBD1,TGTGCCAGCAGCGTAACTACAGGGGGCGGTTCACCCCTCCACTTT,CASSVTTGGGSPLHF
-,TRBV3-1/TRBV3-2,TRBJ2-7,-,TGTGCCAGCAGCCAAGATAGTTACGAGCAGTACTTC,CASSQDSYEQYF
-,TRBV6-5,TRBJ1-2,-,TGTGCCAGCAGTCCAGGCAACACGGTCTATGGCTACACCTTC,CASSPGNTVYGYTF
-,TRBV7-2,TRBJ2-7,-,TGTGCCAGCAGCTTACCCCCGGACAGCCTGCAGTACTTC,CASSLPPDSLQYF
-,TRBV5-6,TRBJ2-7,TRBD2,TGTGCCAGCAGCTTAGATCGCGTCGCTAGCGGCTCCTACGAGCAGTACTTC,CASSLDRVASGSYEQYF
-,TRBV5-6,TRBJ2-3,TRBD2,TGTGCCAGCAGCCTCTCGAAGGCTAGCGGGAGGGCCGGTACAGATACGCAGTATTTT,CASSLSKASGRAGTDTQYF
-,TRBV9,TRBJ2-7,-,TGTGCCAGCAGCTCCAACCCGGGACACTTCTACGAGCAGTACTTC,CASSSNPGHFYEQYF
once,TRBV28,TRBJ1-4,TRBD1,TGTGCCAGCAGTTTCACAGGGGGTCGGGAAAAACTGTTTTTT,CASSFTGGREKLFF
once,TRBV15,TRBJ2-2,-,TGTGCCACCAGCAGAGCCCAGGGACTCCCCGGGGAGCTGTTTTTT,CATSRAQGLPGELFF
-,TRBV9,TRBJ2-1,TRBD2,TGTGCCAGCAGCGTAGCCGGGACTAGCGGGGATGAGCAGTTCTTC,CASSVAGTSGDEQFF
-,TRBV25-1,TRBJ2-4,TRBD1,TGTGCCAGCAGTGCACAGGGGCGTTCCAAAAACATTCAGTACTTC,CASSAQGRSKNIQYF
few,TRBV9,TRBJ2-2,-,TGTGCCAGCATTACAGGCGCGCCGAACACCGGGGAGCTGTTTTTT,CASITGAPNTGELFF
-,TRBV20-1,TRBJ2-3,TRBD1,TGCAGTGCTGGGACAGGACCCCAGTATTTT,CSAGTGPQYF
-,TRBV4-3,TRBJ2-7,TRBD1,TGCGCCAGCAGCCAAGATCGGGGACAGCTCTACTACGAGCAGTACTTC,CASSQDRGQLYYEQYF
-,TRBV9,TRBJ2-1,TRBD2,TGTGCCAGCAGCGATAGCCCTAGCGGGAGTTACAATGAGCAGTTCTTC,CASSDSPSGSYNEQFF
-,TRBV11-2,TRBJ2-5,-,TGTGCCAGCAGCTTAGCCGAAGAGACCCAGTACTTC,CASSLAEETQYF
-,TRBV9,TRBJ2-1,TRBD1,TGTGCCAGCAGCGTCAGACAGGGTGATGAGCAGTTCTTC,CASSVRQGDEQFF
-,TRBV11-3,TRBJ2-1,-,TGTGCCAGCAGTGCCGACAGGAGGACCTACAATGAGCAGTTCTTC,CASSADRRTYNEQFF
-,TRBV20-1,TRBJ1-1,-,TGCAGTGCTAGTACAGGTGGGGCTTTCTTT,CSASTGGAFF
few,TRBV9,TRBJ1-5,-,TGTGCCAGCAGCGGCGGGGTGGGCAATCAGCCCCAGCATTTT,CASSGGVGNQPQHF
-,TRBV9,TRBJ1-2,TRBD1,TGTGCCAGCAGCGTAGAGTCCCAGGGGGACTATGGCTACACCTTC,CASSVESQGDYGYTF
-,TRBV5-1,TRBJ1-2,TRBD1,TGCGCCAGCAGCTCCGACACGACAGGGTATGGCTACACCTTC,CASSSDTTGYGYTF
once,TRBV4-3,TRBJ2-3,TRBD2,TGCGCCAGCAGCCAGCAGCGGGAGGAGTATTTT,CASSQQREEYF
-,TRBV2,TRBJ1-2,TRBD1,TGTGCCAGCAGTGAAGGGACAGGAGCGGGGGCCTATGGCTACACCTTC,CASSEGTGAGAYGYTF
-,TRBV11-2,TRBJ2-1,TRBD2,TGTGCCAGCAGCTTAAAGGGACTAGCGAAGAGTGGCGATGAGCAGTTCTTC,CASSLKGLAKSGDEQFF
-,TRBV9,TRBJ2-3,TRBD2,TGTGCCAGCGGAAGCGGGGATGGCACAGATACGCAGTATTTT,CASGSGDGTDTQYF
-,TRBV29-1,TRBJ2-1,-,TGCAGCGCCGAACGGGGGACGACCTACAATGAGCAGTTCTTC,CSAERGTTYNEQFF
-,TRBV5-1,TRBJ1-1,-,TGCGCCAGCAGCTTCCAGGCGAAGGTGAACACTGAAGCTTTCTTT,CASSFQAKVNTEAFF
-,TRBV27,TRBJ2-7,-,TGTGCCAGCAGTCAGAGCGCGGGAGAGCAGTACTTC,CASSQSAGEQYF
-,TRBV27,TRBJ2-1,-,TGTGCCAGCAGTTTCGGGGTACAGAATGAGCAGTTCTTC,CASSFGVQNEQFF
few,TRBV5-1,TRBJ2-2,TRBD2,TGCGCCAGCAGTCCCCGGGAAGCGGGAAGCTCGGGGGAGCTGTTTTTT,CASSPREAGSSGELFF
-,TRBV27,TRBJ1-1,TRBD1,TGTGCCAGCAGTTCGACAGGGGGCTGGGCTGAAGCTTTCTTT,CASSSTGGWAEAFF
-,TRBV9,TRBJ1-2,-,TGTGCCAGCAGCGTAGGGTACGGTCTTTCCGATGGCTACACCTTC,CASSVGYGLSDGYTF
-,TRBV9,TRBJ1-2,-,TGTGCCAGCAGCCTACAGGCTAACTATGGCTACACCTTC,CASSLQANYGYTF
-,TRBV18,TRBJ2-5,-,TGTGCCAGCTCACCGGAGTTACCCATAGGGACCCAGTACTTC,CASSPELPIGTQYF
-,TRBV30,TRBJ2-1,-,TGTGCCTGGAGGCCACTAGTTGAGCAGTTCTTC,CAWRPLVEQFF
few,TRBV27,TRBJ1-5,TRBD1,TGTGCCAGCAGTCGACAGGGTCGGATCAATCAGCCCCAGCATTTT,CASSRQGRINQPQHF
-,TRBV5-4,TRBJ1-2,-,TGTGCCAGCAGCTTGTGGTCAATACCAGGGGGCTACACCTTC,CASSLWSIPGGYTF
few,TRBV29-1,TRBJ2-7,TRBD1,TGCAGCGTTGAACGGGACAGCTCCTACGAGCAGTACTTC,CSVERDSSYEQYF
-,TRBV4-3,TRBJ2-7,-,TGCGCCAGCAGCCAATCAGCGGGCGTAAGCTCCTACGAGCAGTACTTC,CASSQSAGVSSYEQYF
-,TRBV7-9,TRBJ2-3,-,TGTGCCAGCATAATGAGCCGCTCTTCTAGCACAGATACGCAGTATTTT,CASIMSRSSSTDTQYF
-,TRBV19,TRBJ2-7,-,TGTGCCAGTAGTAACCCCTATAGTCCCGACGAGCAGTACTTC,CASSNPYSPDEQYF
-,TRBV30,TRBJ1-6,-,TGTGCCTGGAGTGTCGGTGGGCATAATTCACCCCTCCACTTT,CAWSVGGHNSPLHF
-,TRBV7-2,TRBJ2-7,-,TGTGCCAGCAGCTCCCAGAAAAGCTCCTACGAGCAGTACTTC,CASSSQKSSYEQYF
-,TRBV5-5,TRBJ2-7,-,TGTGCCAGCAGCTCCCTAATGTCTCAGGGGAGCTCCTACGAGCAGTACTTC,CASSSLMSQGSSYEQYF
-,TRBV4-2,TRBJ2-7,TRBD1,TGTGCCAGCAGCCAACCAGGGGGCAGGGGGTACGAGCAGTACTTC,CASSQPGGRGYEQYF
-,TRBV7-3,TRBJ2-1,-,TGTGCCAGCAGCGGTCCTGACAACAATGGTGAGCAGTTCTTC,CASSGPDNNGEQFF
-,TRBV2,TRBJ1-6,TRBD1,TGTGCCAGCCGGGGGGGACAGGGTGGTTCACCCCTCCACTTT,CASRGGQGGSPLHF